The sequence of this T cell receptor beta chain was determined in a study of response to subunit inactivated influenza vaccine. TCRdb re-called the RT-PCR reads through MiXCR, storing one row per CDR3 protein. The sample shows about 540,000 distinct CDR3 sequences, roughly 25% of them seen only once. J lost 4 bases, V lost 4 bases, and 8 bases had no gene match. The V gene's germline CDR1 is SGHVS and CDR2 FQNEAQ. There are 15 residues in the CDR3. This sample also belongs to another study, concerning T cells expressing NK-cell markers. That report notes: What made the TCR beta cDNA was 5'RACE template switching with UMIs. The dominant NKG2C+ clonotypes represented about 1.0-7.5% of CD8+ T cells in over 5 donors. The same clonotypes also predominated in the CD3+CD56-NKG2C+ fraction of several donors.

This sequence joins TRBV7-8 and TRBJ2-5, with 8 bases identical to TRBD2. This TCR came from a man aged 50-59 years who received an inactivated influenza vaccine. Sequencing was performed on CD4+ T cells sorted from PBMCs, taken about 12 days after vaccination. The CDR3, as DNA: TGTGCCAGCAGCTGGAGGACTAGCTTCACAGAGACCCAGTACTTC. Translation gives CASSWRTSFTETQYF.